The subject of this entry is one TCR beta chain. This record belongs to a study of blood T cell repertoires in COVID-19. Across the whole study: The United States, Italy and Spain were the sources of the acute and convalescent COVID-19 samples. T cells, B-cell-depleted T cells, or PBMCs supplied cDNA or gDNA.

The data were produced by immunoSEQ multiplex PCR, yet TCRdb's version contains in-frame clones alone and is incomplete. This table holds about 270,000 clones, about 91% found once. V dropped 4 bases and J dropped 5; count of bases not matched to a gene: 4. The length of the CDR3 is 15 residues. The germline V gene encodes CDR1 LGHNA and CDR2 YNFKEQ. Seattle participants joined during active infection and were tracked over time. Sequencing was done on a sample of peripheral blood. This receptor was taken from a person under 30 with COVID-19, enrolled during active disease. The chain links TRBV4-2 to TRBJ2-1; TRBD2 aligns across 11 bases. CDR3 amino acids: CASSPGTSGNNEQFF. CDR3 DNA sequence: TGTGCCAGCAGCCCGGGGACTAGCGGAAACAATGAGCAGTTCTTC.